The 17 T cell receptor beta chains below come from one sample, sequenced in a study of cytomegalovirus exposure and HLA in healthy donors. In the PCR, 60 Vbeta and 13 Jbeta primers were used. Produced via immunoSEQ multiplex PCR; TCRdb's table is partial and in-frame only. The sample consists of about 150,000 clones, roughly 79% of them appearing once. Sequenced: PBMCs. The receptors were sampled from a man aged 18 to 29 in good health and CMV-seronegative.

V gene TRBV6-1 combines with J gene TRBJ1-2; no clear D gene. This CDR3 contains 13 residues. Germline-derived CDR1 and CDR2 are MNHNS and SASEGT. Trimming shortened V by 3 bases and J by 4 bases, and 9 bases separated the two germline ends. CDR3 nucleotides: TGTGCCAGCAGTGACTCCAGTGCCTATGGCTACACCTTC. This sequence encodes CASSDSSAYGYTF.

This clone was found once. The rearrangement links TRBV25-1 to TRBJ1-1; unclear D gene. Trimming removed 4 bases at V and 2 bases at J, with 17 bases between. Germline assignment: CDR1 MGHDK and CDR2 SYGVNS. The CDR3 consists of 16 residues. In nucleotides, the CDR3 is TGTGCCAGCAGTGCCCTAAATGAGGGTATAAACACTGAAGCTTTCTTT. This encodes CASSALNEGINTEAFF.

The V and J genes are TRBV28 and TRBJ2-7; 9 positions match TRBD2. With 3 bases clipped from V and 6 bases from J, the junction kept 6 bases outside the gene matches. The CDR3 is made up of 14 amino acids. Germline-derived CDR1 and CDR2 are MDHEN and SYDVKM. For the CDR3, the DNA is TGTGCCAGCAGTTTTGGCGGGGGGGCTTTCGAGCAGTACGTC. The encoded protein is CASSFGGGAFEQYV.

Only one count was recorded for this clone. The chain couples TRBV19 to TRBJ2-4; D perhaps matches TRBD1 (8 bases). The V gene's germline CDR1 is LNHDA and CDR2 SQIVND (reference sequence). V lost 6 bases and J lost 7, with 19 bases in between. The CDR3 loop spans 15 amino acids. In nucleotides, the CDR3 is TGTGCCAGTAGCGACGAACAGGGGGGGGTGAACATTCAGTACTTC. Amino acid sequence: CASSDEQGGVNIQYF.

CDR3 in amino acids: CASSESGTQPNSPLHF. The CDR3 DNA is TGTGCCAGCAGTGAAAGCGGGACACAGCCTAATTCACCCCTCCACTTT. The J gene is TRBJ1-6, the V gene TRBV6-1, with D possibly being TRBD1 (6 bases). Trimming cost V 2 bases and J 6 bases, with 14 bases left between them. Germline CDR1 and CDR2: MNHNS and SASEGT. This CDR3 comprises 16 residues.

This rearrangement joins TRBV27 to TRBJ1-4, with D tentatively TRBD1 (6 bases). CDR1 is MNHEY, CDR2 SMNVEV, per germline (reference sequence). The CDR3 is 14 amino acids. V lost 6 bases, J lost 6 bases, and 14 bases lay in between. The CDR3 DNA follows: TGTGCCAGCAGAACGGCCGGACAGCATGAAAAACTGTTTTTT. Translating it yields CASRTAGQHEKLFF. Based on the CDR3 plus reference TRBV27 and TRBJ1-4, the full variable domain is EAQVTQNPRYLITVTGKKLTVTCSQNMNHEYMSWYRQDPGLGLRQIYYSMNVEVTDKGDVPEGYKVSRKEKRNFPLILESPSPNQTSLYFCASRTAGQHEKLFFGSGTQLSVL.

The chain combines TRBV6-1 with TRBJ2-3; 9 nucleotides align to TRBD1. V was pared by 9 bases and J by 2 bases, with 6 bases of the junction left unmatched. From germline, CDR1 is MNHNS and CDR2 SASEGT. There are 14 residues in the CDR3. For the CDR3, the DNA is TGTGCCAGTTCCCGGACAGGGGCCACAGATACGCAGTATTTT. Amino acids: CASSRTGATDTQYF.

The rearrangement uses TRBV29-1 and TRBJ2-7, with TRBD2 identical over 8 bases. Germline V gene sequence: CDR1 SQVTM, CDR2 ANQGSEA. This CDR3 comprises 16 residues. The V and J ends lost 0 bases and 3 bases, in that order; junction bases with no gene match: 10. CDR3 in amino acids: CSVEDPRWRGDYEQYV. As DNA, the CDR3 is TGCAGCGTTGAAGACCCCCGATGGCGGGGGGACTACGAGCAGTACGTC.

This clone was detected a few times. The rearrangement joins TRBV12-2 to TRBJ1-2; TRBD1, the table's D call, lacks a check against the DNA. TRBV12-2 is an annotated pseudogene. This CDR3 spans 15 amino acids. CDR3 in DNA: TGTGCAAGTCGCTCAAACCCACGTCCCAGGGATGGCTACACCTTC. Translation gives CASRSNPRPRDGYTF.

The chain couples TRBV5-6 to TRBJ1-2; D ambiguous. The CDR3 runs to 18 residues. V was cut by 2 bases and J by 4 bases, with 24 bases left in between. In germline, CDR1 is SGHDT, CDR2 YYEEEE. The CDR3 region is CASSLDGVLLPVVYGYTF. The DNA of the CDR3 is TGTGCCAGCAGCTTAGATGGCGTGCTACTACCGGTAGTCTATGGCTACACCTTC.

For the CDR3, the DNA is TGTGCCAGCAGCAACAGGGGAAGCAATCAGCCCCAGCATTTT. It encodes CASSNRGSNQPQHF. The chain recombines TRBV28 with TRBJ1-5, with TRBD1 identical over 7 bases. The CDR3 is 14 amino acids. Germline CDR1 MDHEN, CDR2 SYDVKM. The J segment lost 1 base and the V segment lost 6 bases, leaving 3 bases of the junction unmatched.

V usage is TRBV18 and J usage is TRBJ2-1; TRBD1 might be the D (6 bases). The CDR3 extends over 16 amino acids. Germline CDR1 reads KGHSH; CDR2 reads LQKENI. The ends were cut back, 4 bases at V and 2 bases at J, with 15 bases in the middle. CDR3 amino acids: CASSQDRFPAYNEQFF. CDR3 in DNA: TGTGCCAGCTCACAGGACAGATTTCCAGCCTACAATGAGCAGTTCTTC.

The J gene is TRBJ2-7, the V gene TRBV5-5, with 10 positions matching TRBD2. The CDR3 is made up of 14 amino acids. Germline CDR1 reads SGHKS; CDR2 reads YYEKEE (reference sequence). V was pared by 2 bases and J by 3 bases, with 2 bases of the junction left unmatched. The CDR3 sequence: CASSFSGGNYEQYF. The CDR3, as DNA: TGTGCCAGCAGCTTTAGCGGGGGGAACTACGAGCAGTACTTC.

This clone was found a few times. This chain links TRBV27 with TRBJ2-7, with D perhaps matching TRBD1 (5 bases). The CDR3 covers 14 residues. The germline gives CDR1 MNHEY, CDR2 SMNVEV (reference sequence). Trimming removed 2 bases from V and 0 bases from J, with 8 bases in between. The CDR3 loop reads CASSLQGTSYEQYF. CDR3 DNA sequence: TGTGCCAGCAGTTTACAGGGAACCTCCTACGAGCAGTACTTC.

This chain connects TRBV7-8 to TRBJ2-1, with 8 bases fitting TRBD1. There are 17 residues in the CDR3. Trimming took 1 base from V and 2 from J; bases not matched to a gene: 7. Germline CDR1 and CDR2: SGHVS and FQNEAQ. The CDR3 DNA is TGTGCCAGCAGCTTAGGGCAGGGGGCGAGCGCCTACAATGAGCAGTTCTTC. It is translated as CASSLGQGASAYNEQFF.

The chain links TRBV5-1 to TRBJ2-2; 7 bases map to TRBD1. From germline, CDR1 is SGHRS and CDR2 YFSETQ. The junction had 11 bases not matched to a gene; V was cut back by 0 bases and J by 3 bases. The CDR3 is 18 amino acids. The CDR3 DNA follows: TGCGCCAGCAGCTTGGGTTGGTTGACAGGGTGGTACACCGGGGAGCTGTTTTTT. This translates into CASSLGWLTGWYTGELFF.

This clone was detected a few times. The J gene is TRBJ2-1, the V gene TRBV18; 11 bases fit TRBD2. This CDR3 comprises 18 residues. Germline V CDR1 and CDR2: KGHSH, LQKENI. Trimming took 3 bases from V and 7 from J; bases not matched to a gene: 14. The DNA of the CDR3 is TGTGCCAGCTCACCTCCCTCATCTAGCGGGGGGTTGGGAAATGAGCAGTTCTTC. Its protein is CASSPPSSSGGLGNEQFF.